This record covers a single T cell receptor beta chain. The data stem from a study of shared clonotypes between healthy human individuals. As for the study in general: CD4 naive cells filled three plates per donor, CD4 memory three, CD8 naive two and CD8 memory one.

Per the study methods: ImmunoSEQ only sent back junction sequences with no quality scores, so filtering was done differently. The data were produced by immunoSEQ multiplex PCR, yet TCRdb's version contains in-frame clones alone and is incomplete. For V, J and clone size, that table is used; D and trimming come from the DNA. The sample lists roughly 1,500,000 clones; 98% were seen once. The sequence came from a man aged 30-40 years in good health. Sequences were obtained from naive CD4+ T cells sorted from blood. The subset here: CD45RA+ positively selected.

CDR3 DNA: TGTGCCAGCAGCTTGGTTGCAGGGGTGAACACTGAAGCTTTCTTT. This codes for CASSLVAGVNTEAFF. The chain employs TRBV5-4 and TRBJ1-1; maybe TRBD1 (6 bases). Germline V gene lookup returns CDR1 SGHNT and CDR2 YYREEE (reference sequence). This CDR3 spans 15 amino acids. V was trimmed by 0 bases and J by 0 bases, leaving 9 bases between them.